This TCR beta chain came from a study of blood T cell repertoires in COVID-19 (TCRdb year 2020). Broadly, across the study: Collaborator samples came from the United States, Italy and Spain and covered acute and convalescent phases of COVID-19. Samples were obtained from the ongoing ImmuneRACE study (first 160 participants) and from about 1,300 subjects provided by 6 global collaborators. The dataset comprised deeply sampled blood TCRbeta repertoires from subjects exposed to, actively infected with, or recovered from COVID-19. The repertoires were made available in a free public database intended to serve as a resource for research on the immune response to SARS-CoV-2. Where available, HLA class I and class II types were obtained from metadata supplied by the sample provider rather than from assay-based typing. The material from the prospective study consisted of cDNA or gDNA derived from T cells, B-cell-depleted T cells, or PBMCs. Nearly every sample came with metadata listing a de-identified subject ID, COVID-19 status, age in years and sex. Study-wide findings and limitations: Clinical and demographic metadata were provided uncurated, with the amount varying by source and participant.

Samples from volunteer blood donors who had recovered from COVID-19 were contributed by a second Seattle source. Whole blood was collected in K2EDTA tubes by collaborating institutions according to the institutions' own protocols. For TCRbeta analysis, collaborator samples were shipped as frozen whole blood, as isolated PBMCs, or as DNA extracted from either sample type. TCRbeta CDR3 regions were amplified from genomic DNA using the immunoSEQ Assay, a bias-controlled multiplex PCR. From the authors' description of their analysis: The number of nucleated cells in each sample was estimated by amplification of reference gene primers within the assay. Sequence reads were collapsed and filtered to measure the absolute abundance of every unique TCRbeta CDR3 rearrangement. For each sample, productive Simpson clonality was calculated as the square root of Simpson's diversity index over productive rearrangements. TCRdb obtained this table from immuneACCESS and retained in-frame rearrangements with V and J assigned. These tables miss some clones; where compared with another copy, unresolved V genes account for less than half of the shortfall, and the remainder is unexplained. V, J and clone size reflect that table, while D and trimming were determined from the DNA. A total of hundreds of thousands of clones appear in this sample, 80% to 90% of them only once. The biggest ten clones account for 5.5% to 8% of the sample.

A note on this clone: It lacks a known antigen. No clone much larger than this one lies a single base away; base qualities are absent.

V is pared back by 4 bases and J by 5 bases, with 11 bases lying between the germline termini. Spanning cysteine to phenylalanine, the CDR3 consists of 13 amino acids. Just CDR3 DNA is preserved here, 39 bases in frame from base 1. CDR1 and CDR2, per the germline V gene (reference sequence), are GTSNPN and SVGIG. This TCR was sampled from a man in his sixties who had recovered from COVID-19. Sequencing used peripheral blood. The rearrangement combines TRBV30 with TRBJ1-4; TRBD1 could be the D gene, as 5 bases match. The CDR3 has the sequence CAWKQGANEKLFF. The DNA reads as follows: TGTGCCTGGAAGCAGGGTGCGAATGAAAAACTGTTTTTT.